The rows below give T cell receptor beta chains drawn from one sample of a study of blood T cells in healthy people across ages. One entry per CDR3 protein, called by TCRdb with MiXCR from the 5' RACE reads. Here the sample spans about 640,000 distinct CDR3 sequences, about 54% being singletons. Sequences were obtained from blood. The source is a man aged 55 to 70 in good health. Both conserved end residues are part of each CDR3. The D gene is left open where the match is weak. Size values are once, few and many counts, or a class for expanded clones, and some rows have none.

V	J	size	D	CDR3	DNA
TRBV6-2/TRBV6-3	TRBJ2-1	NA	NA	CASSYGGSTREQFF	TGTGCCAGCAGTTATGGGGGATCGACCCGTGAGCAGTTCTTC
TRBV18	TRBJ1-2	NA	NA	CASSPAGSLLYGYTF	TGTGCCAGCTCACCGGCAGGGTCCCTCCTCTATGGCTACACCTTC
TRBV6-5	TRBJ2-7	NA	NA	CANRRDSQPDYEQYF	TGTGCCAACAGGAGGGACAGTCAGCCTGACTACGAGCAGTACTTC
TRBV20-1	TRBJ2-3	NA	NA	CSALAPPASTDTQYF	TGCAGTGCCTTAGCCCCCCCGGCTAGCACAGATACGCAGTATTTT
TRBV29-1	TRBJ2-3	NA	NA	CSVEGNGNTQYF	TGCAGCGTTGAAGGTAACGGTAATACGCAGTATTTT
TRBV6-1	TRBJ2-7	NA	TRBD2	CASTLAGEQYF	TGTGCCAGCACCCTAGCGGGGGAGCAGTACTTC
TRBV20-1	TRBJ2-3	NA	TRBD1	CSARPGTGSDTQYF	TGCAGTGCTCGTCCCGGGACAGGGTCTGATACGCAGTATTTT
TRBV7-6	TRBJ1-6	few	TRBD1	CASSLGQVNSPLHF	TGTGCCAGCAGCTTGGGACAGGTCAATTCACCCCTCCACTTT
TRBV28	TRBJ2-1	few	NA	CASSPSPGLGTLYNEQFF	TGTGCCAGCAGTCCATCGCCCGGACTCGGGACGCTCTACAATGAGCAGTTCTTC
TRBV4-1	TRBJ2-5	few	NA	CASSQETGEAETQYF	TGCGCCAGCAGCCAAGAAACAGGGGAGGCAGAGACCCAGTACTTC
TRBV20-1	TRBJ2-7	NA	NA	CSARAGGNSYEQYF	TGCAGTGCTAGAGCGGGGGGCAACTCCTACGAGCAGTACTTC
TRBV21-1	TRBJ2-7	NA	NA	CASSKRGRGYEQYF	TGTGCCAGCAGCAAGAGGGGGAGGGGCTACGAGCAGTACTTC
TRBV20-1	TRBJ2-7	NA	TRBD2	CGARDQAGAYEQYF	TGCGGTGCTAGAGATCAAGCGGGGGCCTACGAGCAGTACTTC
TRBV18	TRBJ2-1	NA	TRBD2	CASSHGGGTSGGPFNEQFF	TGTGCCAGCTCCCACGGCGGCGGGACTAGCGGGGGGCCTTTCAATGAGCAGTTCTTC
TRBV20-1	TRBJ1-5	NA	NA	CSARFPGGRYQPQHF	TGCAGTGCTAGATTTCCCGGGGGTCGGTATCAGCCCCAGCATTTT
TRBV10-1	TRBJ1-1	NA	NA	CASSDPQGKAFF	TGCGCCAGCAGTGACCCTCAGGGCAAAGCTTTCTTT
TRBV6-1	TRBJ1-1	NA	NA	CASSEVRTPNTEAFF	TGTGCCAGCAGTGAAGTCAGGACACCGAACACTGAAGCTTTCTTT
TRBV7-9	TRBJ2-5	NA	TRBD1	CASSRDRGLQETQYF	TGTGCCAGCAGCCGGGACAGGGGCCTCCAAGAGACCCAGTACTTC
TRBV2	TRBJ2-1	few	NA	CASSAGQGYGNEQFF	TGTGCCAGCAGTGCCGGGCAGGGGTATGGCAATGAGCAGTTCTTC
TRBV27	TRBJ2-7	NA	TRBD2	CASSRLSSGTTYEQYF	TGTGCCAGCAGTCGCCTCTCTAGCGGGACTACTTACGAGCAGTACTTC
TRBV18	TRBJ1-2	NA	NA	CASSPPARVGYGYTF	TGTGCCAGCTCACCACCGGCCCGGGTAGGCTATGGCTACACCTTC
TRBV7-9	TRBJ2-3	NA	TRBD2	CASSSGTSADTQYF	TGTGCCAGCAGCTCCGGGACTAGCGCAGATACGCAGTATTTT
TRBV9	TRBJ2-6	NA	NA	CASSPRRSSGANVLTF	TGTGCCAGCAGCCCGAGACGGTCCTCTGGGGCCAACGTCCTGACTTTC
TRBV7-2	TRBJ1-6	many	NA	CASSADINSPLHF	TGTGCCAGCAGCGCGGATATCAATTCACCCCTCCACTTT
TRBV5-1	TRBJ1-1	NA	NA	CASSGGGDTEAFF	TGCGCCAGCAGTGGTGGAGGGGACACTGAAGCTTTCTTT
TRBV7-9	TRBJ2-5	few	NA	CASSADREVETQYF	TGTGCCAGCAGCGCAGACAGGGAGGTAGAGACCCAGTACTTC
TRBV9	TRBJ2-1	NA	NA	CASSVIGSVDNEQFF	TGTGCCAGCAGCGTAATCGGGTCCGTGGACAATGAGCAGTTCTTC
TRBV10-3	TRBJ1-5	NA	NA	CAISGLGGNQPQHF	TGTGCCATCAGCGGGCTAGGAGGCAATCAGCCCCAGCATTTT
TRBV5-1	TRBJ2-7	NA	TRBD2	CASSSQPGRESYNEQYF	TGCGCCAGCAGCTCACAACCAGGGCGGGAGTCCTACAATGAGCAGTACTTC
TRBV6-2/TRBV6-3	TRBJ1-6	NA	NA	CASSPGANSPLHF	TGTGCCAGCAGCCCAGGGGCTAATTCACCCCTCCACTTT
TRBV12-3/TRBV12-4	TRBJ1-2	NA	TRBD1	CASNTGTEYGYTF	TGTGCCAGCAATACCGGGACAGAATATGGCTACACCTTC
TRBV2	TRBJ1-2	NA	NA	CASSESHYGYTF	TGTGCCAGCAGTGAAAGCCACTATGGCTACACCTTC
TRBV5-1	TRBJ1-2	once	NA	CASSLSREYGYTF	TGCGCCAGCAGCTTGTCAAGGGAGTATGGCTACACCTTC
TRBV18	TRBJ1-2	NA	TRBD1	CASSPRMTGVDYGYTF	TGTGCCAGCTCACCACGGATGACAGGGGTAGACTATGGCTACACCTTC
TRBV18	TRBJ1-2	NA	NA	CASSPGTRPSAYGYTF	TGTGCCAGCTCACCTGGGACAAGGCCCTCGGCATATGGCTACACCTTC
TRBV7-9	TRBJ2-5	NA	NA	CASSYGGPGEQYF	TGTGCCAGCAGCTACGGGGGGCCGGGGGAGCAGTACTTC
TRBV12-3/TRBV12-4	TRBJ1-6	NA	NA	CASSLRQAHLRVDSPLHF	TGTGCCAGCAGTTTGAGACAGGCTCACCTTCGCGTGGATTCACCCCTCCACTTT
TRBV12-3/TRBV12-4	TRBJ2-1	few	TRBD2	CASSLLLAAANEQFF	TGTGCCAGCAGTTTACTCCTAGCGGCTGCGAATGAGCAGTTCTTC
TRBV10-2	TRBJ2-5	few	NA	CASREGWETQYF	TGCGCCAGCAGAGAGGGGTGGGAGACCCAGTACTTC
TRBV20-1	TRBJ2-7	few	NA	CSARARRGLSYEQYF	TGCAGTGCTAGAGCCAGGCGGGGACTCTCCTACGAGCAGTACTTC
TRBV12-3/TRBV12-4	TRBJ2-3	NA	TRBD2	CASSPQGGGFADTQYF	TGTGCCAGCAGCCCCCAGGGCGGGGGGTTCGCAGATACGCAGTATTTT
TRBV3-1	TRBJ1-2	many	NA	CASSQDSGGAQSYTF	TGTGCCAGCAGCCAAGATAGTGGGGGGGCGCAGAGCTACACCTTC
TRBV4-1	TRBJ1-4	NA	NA	CASSQGWTVTNEKLFF	TGCGCCAGCAGCCAGGGATGGACAGTAACTAATGAAAAACTGTTTTTT
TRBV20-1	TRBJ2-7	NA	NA	CSAVNGVEQYF	TGCAGTGCCGTTAACGGGGTCGAGCAGTACTTC
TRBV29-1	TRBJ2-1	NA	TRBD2	CSVDPLAGGFYEQFF	TGCAGCGTTGACCCCCTAGCGGGGGGGTTCTATGAGCAGTTCTTC
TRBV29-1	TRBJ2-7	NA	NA	CSVPQIPSSYNEQYF	TGCAGCGTGCCCCAGATTCCTAGCTCCTACAATGAGCAGTACTTC
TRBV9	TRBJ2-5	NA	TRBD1	CASSVGTGGYQETQYF	TGTGCCAGCAGCGTAGGGACAGGGGGCTACCAAGAGACCCAGTACTTC
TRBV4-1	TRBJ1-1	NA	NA	CASSVDRNMNTEAFF	TGCGCCAGCAGTGTCGACAGGAACATGAACACTGAAGCTTTCTTT
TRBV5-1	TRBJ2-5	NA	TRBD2	CASSPGLAGNGETQYF	TGCGCCAGCAGCCCGGGACTAGCGGGGAACGGCGAGACCCAGTACTTC
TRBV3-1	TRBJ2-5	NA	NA	CASSQDRGGRRETQYF	TGTGCCAGCAGCCAAGATCGAGGTGGGCGCCGAGAGACCCAGTACTTC
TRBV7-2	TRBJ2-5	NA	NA	CATVNEQYF	TGTGCCACTGTTAATGAGCAGTACTTC
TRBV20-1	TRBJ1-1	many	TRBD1	CSARSGTVNTEAFF	TGCAGTGCCCGCTCCGGGACAGTGAACACTGAAGCTTTCTTT
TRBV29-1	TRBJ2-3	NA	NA	CSVEGGQSPSTDTQYF	TGCAGCGTTGAAGGAGGGCAGTCGCCTAGCACAGATACGCAGTATTTT
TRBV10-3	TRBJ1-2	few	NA	CAISKPGTYGYTF	TGTGCCATCAGTAAGCCCGGGACCTATGGCTACACCTTC
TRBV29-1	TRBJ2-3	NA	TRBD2	CSVLSGGNTDTQYF	TGCAGCGTTCTGAGCGGGGGGAACACAGATACGCAGTATTTT
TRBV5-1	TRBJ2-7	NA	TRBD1	CASSTGQAPYEQYF	TGCGCCAGCAGCACCGGACAGGCCCCCTACGAGCAGTACTTC
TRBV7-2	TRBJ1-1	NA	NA	CASSLGATEYTEAFF	TGTGCCAGCAGCTTAGGCGCGACAGAGTACACTGAAGCTTTCTTT